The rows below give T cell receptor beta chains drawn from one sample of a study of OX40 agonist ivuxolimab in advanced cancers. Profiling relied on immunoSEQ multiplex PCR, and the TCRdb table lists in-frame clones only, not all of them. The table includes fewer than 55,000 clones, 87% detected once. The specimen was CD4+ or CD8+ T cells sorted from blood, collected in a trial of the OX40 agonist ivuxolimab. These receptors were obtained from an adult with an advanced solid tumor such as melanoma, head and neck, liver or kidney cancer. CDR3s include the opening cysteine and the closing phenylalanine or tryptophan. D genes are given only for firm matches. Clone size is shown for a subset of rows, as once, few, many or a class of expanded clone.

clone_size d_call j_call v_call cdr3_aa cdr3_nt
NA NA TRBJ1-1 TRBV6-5 CASSYLDSEAEAFF TGTGCCAGCAGTTACCTAGACAGTGAGGCTGAAGCTTTCTTT
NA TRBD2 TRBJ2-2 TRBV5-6 CASSPPGLAGWNTGELFF TGTGCCAGCAGCCCACCGGGACTAGCGGGATGGAACACCGGGGAGCTGTTTTTT
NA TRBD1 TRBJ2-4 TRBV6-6 CASTQGAVAKNIQYF TGTGCCAGCACCCAGGGGGCCGTAGCCAAAAACATTCAGTACTTC
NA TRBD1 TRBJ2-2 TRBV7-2 CASSDRGINTGELFF TGTGCCAGCAGCGACAGGGGTATAAACACCGGGGAGCTGTTTTTT
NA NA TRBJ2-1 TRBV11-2 CASSLGGSYNEQFF TGTGCCAGCAGCTTAGGAGGGAGTTACAATGAGCAGTTCTTC
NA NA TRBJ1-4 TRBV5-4 CASSLNGPGSWGNEKLFF TGTGCCAGCAGCTTGAACGGGCCGGGATCCTGGGGGAATGAAAAACTGTTTTTT
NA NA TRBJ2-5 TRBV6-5 CASWGKGAQYF TGTGCCAGCTGGGGAAAGGGGGCCCAGTACTTC
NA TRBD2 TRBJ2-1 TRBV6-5 CATLTSGGRGEQFF TGTGCCACCCTTACTAGCGGGGGGCGGGGTGAGCAGTTCTTC
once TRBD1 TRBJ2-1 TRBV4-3 CASSQTQGVSYNEQFF TGCGCCAGCAGCCAGACACAGGGGGTTTCCTACAATGAGCAGTTCTTC
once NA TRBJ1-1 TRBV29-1 CSVEDIGYEQVTEAFF TGCAGCGTTGAAGATATCGGTTATGAACAGGTCACGGAAGCTTTCTTT
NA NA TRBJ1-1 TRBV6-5 CASSYVGTQNTEAFF TGTGCCAGCAGTTACGTAGGGACACAGAACACTGAAGCTTTCTTT
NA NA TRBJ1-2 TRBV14 CASSQGTGYGYTF TGTGCCAGCAGCCAGGGAACTGGCTATGGCTACACCTTC
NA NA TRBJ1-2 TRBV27 CASRGSQGYTF TGTGCCAGCAGGGGGTCTCAGGGCTACACCTTC
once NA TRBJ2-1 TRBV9 CASSANVDEQFF TGTGCCAGCAGCGCAAACGTGGATGAGCAGTTCTTC
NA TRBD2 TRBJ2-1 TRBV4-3 CASSQDTSGISYNEQFF TGCGCCAGCAGCCAAGACACTAGCGGGATTTCCTACAATGAGCAGTTCTTC
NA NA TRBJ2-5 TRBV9 CASGPVGEGETQYF TGTGCCAGCGGCCCTGTGGGGGAAGGGGAGACCCAGTACTTC
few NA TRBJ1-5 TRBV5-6 CASSREGKWGQPQHF TGTGCCAGCAGCCGGGAGGGTAAGTGGGGACAGCCCCAGCATTTT
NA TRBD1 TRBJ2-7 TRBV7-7 CASSLGQGVYEQYF TGTGCCAGCAGCTTAGGGCAGGGGGTCTACGAGCAGTACTTC